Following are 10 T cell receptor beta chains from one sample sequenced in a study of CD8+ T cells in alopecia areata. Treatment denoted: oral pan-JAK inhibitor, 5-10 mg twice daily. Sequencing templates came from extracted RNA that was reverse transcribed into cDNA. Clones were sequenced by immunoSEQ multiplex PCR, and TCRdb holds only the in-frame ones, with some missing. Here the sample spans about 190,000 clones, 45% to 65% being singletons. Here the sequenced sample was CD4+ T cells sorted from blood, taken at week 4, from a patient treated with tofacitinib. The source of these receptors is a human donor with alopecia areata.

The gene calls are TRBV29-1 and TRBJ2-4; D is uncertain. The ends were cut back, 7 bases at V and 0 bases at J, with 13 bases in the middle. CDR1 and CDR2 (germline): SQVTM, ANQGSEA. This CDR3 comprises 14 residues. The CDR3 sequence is CSAVGTLAKNIQYF. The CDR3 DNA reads TGCAGCGCCGTGGGCACATTAGCCAAAAACATTCAGTACTTC.

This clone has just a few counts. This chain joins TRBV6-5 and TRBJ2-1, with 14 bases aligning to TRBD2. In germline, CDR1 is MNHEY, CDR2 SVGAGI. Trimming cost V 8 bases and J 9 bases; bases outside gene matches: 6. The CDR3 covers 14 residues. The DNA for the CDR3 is TGTGCCAGCGGTGGGACTAGCGGGAGTGTTGAGCAGTTCTTC. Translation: CASGGTSGSVEQFF.

This CDR3 reads CASSDGTGYNEQFF. The CDR3 nucleotides read TGTGCCAGCAGTGACGGGACAGGGTACAATGAGCAGTTCTTC. The rearrangement links TRBV25-1 to TRBJ2-1; 9 nucleotides match TRBD1. This CDR3 is 14 amino acids long. J lost 4 bases, V lost 3 bases, and 1 base had no gene match. Germline V lookup: CDR1 MGHDK, CDR2 SYGVNS.

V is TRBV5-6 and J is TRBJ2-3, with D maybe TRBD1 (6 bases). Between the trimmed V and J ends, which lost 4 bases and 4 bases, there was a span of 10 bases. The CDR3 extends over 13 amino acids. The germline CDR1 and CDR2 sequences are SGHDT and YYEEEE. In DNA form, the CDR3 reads TGTGCCAGCAGCGCACAGGGCCCAGATACGCAGTATTTT. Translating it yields CASSAQGPDTQYF.

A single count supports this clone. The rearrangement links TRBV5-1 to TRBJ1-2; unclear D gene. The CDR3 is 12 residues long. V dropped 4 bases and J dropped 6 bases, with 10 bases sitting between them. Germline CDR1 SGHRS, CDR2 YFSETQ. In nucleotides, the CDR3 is TGCGCCAGCAGCCCCGAAGGGAATGGCTACACCTTC. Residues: CASSPEGNGYTF.

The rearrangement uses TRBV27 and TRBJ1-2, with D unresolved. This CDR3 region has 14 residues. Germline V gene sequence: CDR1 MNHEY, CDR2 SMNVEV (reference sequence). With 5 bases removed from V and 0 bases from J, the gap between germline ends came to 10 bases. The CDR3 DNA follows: TGTGCCAGCAGTCCAAGGGCAGCTAACTATGGCTACACCTTC. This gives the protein CASSPRAANYGYTF.

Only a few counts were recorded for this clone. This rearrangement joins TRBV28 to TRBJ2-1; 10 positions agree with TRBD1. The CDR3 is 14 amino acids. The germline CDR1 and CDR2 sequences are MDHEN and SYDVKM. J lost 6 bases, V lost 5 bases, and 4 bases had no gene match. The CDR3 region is CASSTTGGGNEQFF. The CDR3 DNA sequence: TGTGCCAGCAGTACGACAGGGGGCGGCAATGAGCAGTTCTTC.

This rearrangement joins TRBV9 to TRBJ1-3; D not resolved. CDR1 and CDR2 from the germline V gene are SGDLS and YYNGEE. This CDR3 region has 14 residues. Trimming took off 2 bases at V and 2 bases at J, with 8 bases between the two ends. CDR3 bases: TGTGCCAGCAGCGTCGATGACCCTGGAAACACCATATATTTT. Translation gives CASSVDDPGNTIYF.

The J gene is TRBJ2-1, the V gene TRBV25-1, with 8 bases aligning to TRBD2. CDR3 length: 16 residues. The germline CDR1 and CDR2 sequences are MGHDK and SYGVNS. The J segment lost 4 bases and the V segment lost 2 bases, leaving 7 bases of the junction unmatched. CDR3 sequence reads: CASSETSGGAYNEQFF. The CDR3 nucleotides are TGTGCCAGCAGTGAAACTAGCGGAGGAGCGTACAATGAGCAGTTCTTC.

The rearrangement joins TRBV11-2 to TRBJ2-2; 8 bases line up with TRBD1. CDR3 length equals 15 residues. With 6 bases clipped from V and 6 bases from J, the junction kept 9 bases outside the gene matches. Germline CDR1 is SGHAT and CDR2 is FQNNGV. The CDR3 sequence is CASSRQGASAGELFF. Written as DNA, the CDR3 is TGTGCCAGCAGTCGTCAGGGGGCCTCGGCCGGGGAGCTGTTTTTT.